The clone carrying this T cell receptor (beta chain) has more than one count but fewer than ten. Compared with germline, one end of the junction differs, possibly owing to a read error. Primers: 60 Vbeta forward and 13 Jbeta reverse. Clones were read by immunoSEQ multiplex PCR, and TCRdb kept only the in-frame ones, dropping some. Altogether roughly 120,000 clones are present, almost 75% being singletons, with the ten largest covering around 7.7%. These data come from a study of cytomegalovirus exposure and HLA in healthy donors. Healthy bone marrow donors supplied every sample. CDR1 and CDR2 (germline): SSHAT, FNYEAQ (reference sequence). The CDR3 runs 15 residues.

This chain connects TRBV7-7 to TRBJ2-1; 9 nucleotides agree with TRBD2. This TCR was sampled from a man aged 40-49 years in good health and CMV-seronegative. The sequenced sample was PBMCs. CDR3: CASSLSAGGPNEQFF. In nucleotides, the CDR3 is TGTGCTAGCAGCTTAAGTGCGGGGGGGCCGAATGAGCAGTTCTTC.